This entry lists 13 T cell receptor beta chains sequenced from one sample in a study of Graves' ophthalmopathy and Graves' hyperthyroidism. From RNA, the CDR3 regions of TCR beta chains were amplified and sequenced. First-round RT-PCR employed HTBI primers, with a second-round multiplex PCR after it. A single record per CDR3 protein comes from TCRdb applying MiXCR to the multiplex PCR reads. The table shows almost 750,000 distinct CDR3 sequences, with 40% occurring only once. The specimen was peripheral blood. The receptors originated from an adult man with Graves' ophthalmopathy.

The chain uses TRBV20-1 and TRBJ1-3; D unclear. The CDR3 spans 12 residues. Deletions cut 6 bases from V and 4 bases from J, with 10 bases between. CDR1 is DFQATT and CDR2 is SNEGSKA in the germline V gene (reference sequence). CDR3 sequence (DNA): TGCAGTGCGCCTCTAGCGGGAAACACCATATATTTT. This gives the protein CSAPLAGNTIYF.

This clonotype has a handful of counts. CDR3 DNA sequence: TGTGCCAGCAGTTATTCTCCGGAAAACACTGAAGCTTTCTTT. Protein sequence: CASSYSPENTEAFF. This chain uses TRBV25-1 with TRBJ1-1; no clear D gene. Trimming left V 5 bases short and J 2 bases short, with 12 bases between. This CDR3 region has 14 residues. Germline loops: CDR1 MGHDK, CDR2 SYGVNS.

CDR3 amino acids: CSARISRRAASGANVLTF. CDR3 in DNA: TGCAGTGCTAGGATTTCGAGAAGAGCGGCCTCTGGGGCCAACGTCCTGACTTTC. The chain combines TRBV20-1 with TRBJ2-6, with a weak D call TRBD2 (5 bases). The CDR3 is made up of 18 amino acids. Trimming removed 3 bases at V and 0 bases at J, with 18 bases between. Germline V gene lookup returns CDR1 DFQATT and CDR2 SNEGSKA (reference sequence).

CDR3: CASSASENLKEAFF. Written as DNA, the CDR3 is TGTGCCAGCAGCGCCTCGGAAAACCTAAAAGAAGCTTTCTTT. V usage is TRBV9 and J usage is TRBJ1-1; D remains unclear. Germline CDR1 reads SGDLS; CDR2 reads YYNGEE. The CDR3 covers 14 residues. The germline V and J ends were trimmed by 3 bases and 8 bases, with 17 bases remaining between them.

DNA for the CDR3: TGTGCCAGCACTTCGGGACAGCATAATTCACCCCTCCACTTT. It yields the protein CASTSGQHNSPLHF. The rearrangement links TRBV2 to TRBJ1-6; TRBD1 aligns across 7 bases. The CDR3 has 14 amino acids. CDR1 SNHLY and CDR2 FYNNEI come from the germline V gene. The trim removed 7 bases at V and 5 bases at J, leaving 5 bases unmatched.

Turning to this clonotype: Relative to the germline gene, one junction end is altered; a read error may explain this. The rearrangement uses TRBV24-1 and TRBJ1-5, with D perhaps matching TRBD1 (6 bases). Germline loops: CDR1 KGHDR, CDR2 SFDVKD. The CDR3 sequence is 15 residues long. The CDR3 DNA reads TGTGCCAGCAGTTTTAGGGGACAAGGCAATCAGCCCCAGCATTTT. It is translated as CASSFRGQGNQPQHF.

This clonotype was counted ten times or more. This chain links TRBV15 with TRBJ2-5; TRBD1 aligns across 7 bases. The CDR3 consists of 15 residues. J gave up 5 bases and V 0 bases, and 6 bases lay outside the gene matches. Germline assignment: CDR1 LNHNV and CDR2 YYDKDF (reference sequence). The CDR3 loop reads CATSREAGGRETQYF. DNA for the CDR3: TGTGCCACCAGCAGAGAGGCAGGGGGTCGGGAGACCCAGTACTTC.

This clonotype was detected only a few times. The V gene is TRBV20-1, the J gene TRBJ1-1; weak D call: TRBD1 (6 bases). V was clipped by 5 bases and J by 7 bases, with 20 bases between them. The CDR3 is 14 residues long. The germline V gene has CDR1 DFQATT and CDR2 SNEGSKA (reference sequence). CDR3 sequence: CSAAPVGGQFEAFF. The DNA for the CDR3 is TGCAGTGCTGCCCCTGTCGGGGGGCAGTTTGAAGCTTTCTTT.

The rearrangement joins TRBV2 to TRBJ2-2; no clear D. Trimming removed 6 bases at V and 5 bases at J, with 16 bases between. Germline-derived CDR1 and CDR2 are SNHLY and FYNNEI. The CDR3 contains 15 residues. The DNA for the CDR3 is TGTGCCAGCAGACACGCCCGAGATCGGACCGGGGAGCTGTTTTTT. This codes for CASRHARDRTGELFF.

This clonotype showed up many times. V is TRBV25-1 and J is TRBJ2-7; no reliable D call. Germline lookup yields CDR1 MGHDK and CDR2 SYGVNS. Trimming took 3 bases from V and 7 from J, leaving 13 bases between them. The CDR3 consists of 13 residues. This CDR3 reads CASSEAEWREQYF. In nucleotides, the CDR3 is TGTGCCAGCAGTGAGGCCGAATGGAGAGAGCAGTACTTC.

There are a few counts of this clonotype. The CDR3 here is CASSSGPPGHQPQHF. In nucleotides, the CDR3 is TGTGCCAGCAGCTCTGGACCCCCCGGGCATCAGCCCCAGCATTTT. The gene calls are TRBV9 and TRBJ1-5; D remains unclear. Looked up from germline, CDR1 is SGDLS and CDR2 is YYNGEE. V shed 4 bases and J shed 5 bases, with 16 bases lying between them. The CDR3 loop spans 15 amino acids.

This clonotype has just a few counts. The chain links TRBV5-5 to TRBJ1-2, with D uncertain. The germline V gene encodes CDR1 SGHKS and CDR2 YYEKEE (reference sequence). The CDR3 covers 14 residues. V was cut by 4 bases and J by 5 bases, with 15 bases left in between. The CDR3 loop is CASSIGPLEYGYTF. The CDR3 region has the DNA TGTGCCAGCAGCATCGGACCCCTCGAATATGGCTACACCTTC.

This clonotype occurred many times. The rearrangement uses TRBV7-9 and TRBJ1-3, with unresolved D. V was cut by 7 bases and J by 2 bases, with 9 bases left in between. This CDR3 is 13 amino acids long. CDR1 is SEHNR, CDR2 FQNEAQ, per germline (reference sequence). This CDR3 is CASTLRPGNTIYF. Written as DNA, the CDR3 is TGTGCCAGCACCCTCCGGCCTGGAAACACCATATATTTT.